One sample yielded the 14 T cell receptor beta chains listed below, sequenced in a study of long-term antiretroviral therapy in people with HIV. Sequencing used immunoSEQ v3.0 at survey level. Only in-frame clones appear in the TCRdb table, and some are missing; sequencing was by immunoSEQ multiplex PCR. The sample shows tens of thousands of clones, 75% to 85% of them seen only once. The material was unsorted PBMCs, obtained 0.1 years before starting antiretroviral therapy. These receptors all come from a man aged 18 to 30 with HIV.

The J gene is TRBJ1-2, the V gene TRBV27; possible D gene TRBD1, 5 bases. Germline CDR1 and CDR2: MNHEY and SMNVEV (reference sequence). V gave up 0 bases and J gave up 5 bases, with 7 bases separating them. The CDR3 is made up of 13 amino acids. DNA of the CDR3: TGTGCCAGCAGTTTATCTGAGGGGTATGGCTACACCTTC. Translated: CASSLSEGYGYTF.

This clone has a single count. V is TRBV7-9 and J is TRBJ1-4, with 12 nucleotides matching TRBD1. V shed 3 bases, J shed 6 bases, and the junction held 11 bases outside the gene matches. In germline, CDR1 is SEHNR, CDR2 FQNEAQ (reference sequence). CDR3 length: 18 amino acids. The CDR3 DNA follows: TGTGCCAGCAGCTTGGGGGGGGGACAGGGGGCGCTTGATGAAAAACTGTTTTTT. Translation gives CASSLGGGQGALDEKLFF.

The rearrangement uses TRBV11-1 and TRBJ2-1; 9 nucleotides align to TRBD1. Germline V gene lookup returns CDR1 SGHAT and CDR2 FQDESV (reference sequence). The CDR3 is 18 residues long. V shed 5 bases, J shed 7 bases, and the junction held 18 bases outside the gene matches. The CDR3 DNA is TGTGCCAGCAGCCAGCCCCATTCCGGGACAGGGTTTCTGAATGAGCAGTTCTTC. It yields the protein CASSQPHSGTGFLNEQFF.

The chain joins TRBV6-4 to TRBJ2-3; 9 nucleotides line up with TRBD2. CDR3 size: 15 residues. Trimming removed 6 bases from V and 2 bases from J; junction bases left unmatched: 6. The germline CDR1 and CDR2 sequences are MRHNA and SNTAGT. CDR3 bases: TGTGCCAGCAGCCGAAGCGGGGGGAACACAGATACGCAGTATTTT. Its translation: CASSRSGGNTDTQYF.

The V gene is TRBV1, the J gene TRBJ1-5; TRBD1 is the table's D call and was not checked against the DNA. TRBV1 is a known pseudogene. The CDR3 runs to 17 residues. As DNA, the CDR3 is TGCACCAGCAGCGAACCCACAGGGGACGGGATCAATCAGCCCCAGCATTTT. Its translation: CTSSEPTGDGINQPQHF.

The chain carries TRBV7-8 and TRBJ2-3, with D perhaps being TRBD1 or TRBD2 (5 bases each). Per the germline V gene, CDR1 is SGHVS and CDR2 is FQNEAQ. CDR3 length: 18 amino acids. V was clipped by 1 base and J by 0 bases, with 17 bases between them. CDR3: CASSLGPGPPSSTDTQYF. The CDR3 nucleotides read TGTGCCAGCAGCTTAGGGCCGGGGCCCCCCTCTAGCACAGATACGCAGTATTTT.

This chain's CDR3 is CASSYRAVGTEAFF. CDR3 nucleotides: TGTGCCAGCAGTTACAGGGCGGTCGGAACTGAAGCTTTCTTT. The chain joins TRBV28 to TRBJ1-1, with a weak D call TRBD1 (6 bases). This CDR3 contains 14 residues. CDR1 is MDHEN and CDR2 is SYDVKM in the germline V gene. V shed 4 bases and J shed 5 bases, with 14 bases lying between them.

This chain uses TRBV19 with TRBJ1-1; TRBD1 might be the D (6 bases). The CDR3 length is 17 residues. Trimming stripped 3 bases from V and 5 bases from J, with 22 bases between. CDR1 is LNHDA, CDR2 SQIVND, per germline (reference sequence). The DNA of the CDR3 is TGTGCCAGTAGTATTATATGGGCCGGGGACATCCGGACTGAAGCTTTCTTT. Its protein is CASSIIWAGDIRTEAFF.

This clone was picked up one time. The chain's CDR3 is CASSTRGGWDTQYF. The CDR3 DNA sequence: TGCGCCAGCAGCACGCGGGGGGGCTGGGATACGCAGTATTTT. The chain joins TRBV5-1 to TRBJ2-3; 9 bases are a match to TRBD2. The CDR3 has 14 amino acids. The V gene end was trimmed by 4 bases and the J gene end by 6 bases; junction bases not matched to a gene: 6. Germline assignment: CDR1 SGHRS and CDR2 YFSETQ.

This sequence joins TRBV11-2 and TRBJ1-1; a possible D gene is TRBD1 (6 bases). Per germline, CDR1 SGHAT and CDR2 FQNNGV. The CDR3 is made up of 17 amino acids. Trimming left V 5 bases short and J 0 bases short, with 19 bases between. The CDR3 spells CASSPEPGQYLNTEAFF. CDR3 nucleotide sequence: TGTGCCAGCAGCCCGGAACCAGGACAGTACCTGAACACTGAAGCTTTCTTT.

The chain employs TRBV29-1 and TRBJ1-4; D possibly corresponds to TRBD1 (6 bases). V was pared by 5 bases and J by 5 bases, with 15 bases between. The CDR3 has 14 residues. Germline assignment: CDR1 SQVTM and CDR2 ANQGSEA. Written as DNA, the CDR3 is TGCAGCGTTCTAATTCGACAGGAAAATGAAAAACTGTTTTTT. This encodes CSVLIRQENEKLFF.

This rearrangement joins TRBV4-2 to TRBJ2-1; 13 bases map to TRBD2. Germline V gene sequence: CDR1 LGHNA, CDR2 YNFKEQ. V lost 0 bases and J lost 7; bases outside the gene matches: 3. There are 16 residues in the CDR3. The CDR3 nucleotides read TGTGCCAGCAGCCAAGATCGACTAGCGGGGGGAAATGAGCAGTTCTTC. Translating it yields CASSQDRLAGGNEQFF.

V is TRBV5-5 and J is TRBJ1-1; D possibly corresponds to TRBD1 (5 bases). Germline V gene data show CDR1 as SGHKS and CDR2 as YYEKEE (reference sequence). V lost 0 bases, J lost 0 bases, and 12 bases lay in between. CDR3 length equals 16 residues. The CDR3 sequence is CASSLVGGPMNTEAFF. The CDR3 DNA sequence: TGTGCCAGCAGCTTGGTCGGGGGTCCCATGAACACTGAAGCTTTCTTT. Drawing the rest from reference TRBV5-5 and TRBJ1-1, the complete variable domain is DAGVTQSPTHLIKTRGQQVTLRCSPISGHKSVSWYQQVLGQGPQFIFQYYEKEERGRGNFPDRFSARQFPNYSSELNVNALLLGDSALYLCASSLVGGPMNTEAFFGQGTRLTVV.

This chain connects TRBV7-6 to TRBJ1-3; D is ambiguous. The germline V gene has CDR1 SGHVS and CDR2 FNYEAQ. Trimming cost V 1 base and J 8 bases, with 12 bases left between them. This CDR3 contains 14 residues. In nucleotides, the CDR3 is TGTGCCAGCAGCTTAGGGACCGCCTCGGACACCATATATTTT. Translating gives CASSLGTASDTIYF.